This T cell receptor beta chain was observed in a study of cytomegalovirus exposure and HLA in healthy donors. This PCR relied on a set of 60 Vbeta primers and 13 Jbeta primers. Sequenced by immunoSEQ multiplex PCR; TCRdb stores in-frame clones only, minus some. The sample lists under 200,000 clones, around 80% occurring once. Details on this clone: What it binds is not known.

Overall study results and limits: Later genetic work tied a missense DCLRE1C variant to beta-chain V and J trimming.

Trimming took 0 bases from V and 4 from J, leaving 13 bases between them. CDR1 SGHKS and CDR2 YYEKEE come from the germline V gene (reference sequence). The CDR3 covers 15 residues. Source material: PBMCs. The chain recombines TRBV5-5 with TRBJ2-5, with D possibly TRBD1 on 5 matching bases. The sequence was collected from a male donor in good health and CMV-seronegative. The CDR3 here is CASSLGQYSGETQYF. DNA for the CDR3: TGTGCCAGCAGCTTGGGACAGTATTCAGGAGAGACCCAGTACTTC.